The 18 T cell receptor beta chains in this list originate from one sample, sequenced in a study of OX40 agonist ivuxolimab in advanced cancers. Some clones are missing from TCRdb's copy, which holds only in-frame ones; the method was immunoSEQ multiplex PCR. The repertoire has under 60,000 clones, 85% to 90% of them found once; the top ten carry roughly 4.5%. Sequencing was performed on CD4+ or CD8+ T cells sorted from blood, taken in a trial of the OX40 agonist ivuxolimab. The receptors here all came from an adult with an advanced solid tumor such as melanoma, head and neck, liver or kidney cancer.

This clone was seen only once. The chain's CDR3 is CASGLDSFSRTGELFF. CDR3 nucleotides: TGTGCTAGTGGTTTGGACAGTTTTTCGCGCACCGGGGAGCTGTTTTTT. This chain joins TRBV12-5 and TRBJ2-2; no clear D. Germline V CDR1 and CDR2: LGHNT, FRNRAP. V was trimmed by 1 base and J by 4 bases, leaving 13 bases between them. The CDR3 runs 16 residues.

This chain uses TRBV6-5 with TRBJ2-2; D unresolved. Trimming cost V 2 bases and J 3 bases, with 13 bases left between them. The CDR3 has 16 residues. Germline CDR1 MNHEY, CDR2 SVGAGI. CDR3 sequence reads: CASSYLSRADTGELFF. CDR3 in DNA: TGTGCCAGCAGTTACCTATCCCGGGCGGACACCGGGGAGCTGTTTTTT.

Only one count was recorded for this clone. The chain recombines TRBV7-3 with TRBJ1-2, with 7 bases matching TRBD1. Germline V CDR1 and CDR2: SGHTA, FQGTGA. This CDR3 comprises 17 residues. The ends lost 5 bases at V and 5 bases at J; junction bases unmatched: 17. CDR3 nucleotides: TGTGCCAGCAGCCCCTCATCGACAGGGCCACGCGGGTATGGCTACACCTTC. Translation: CASSPSSTGPRGYGYTF. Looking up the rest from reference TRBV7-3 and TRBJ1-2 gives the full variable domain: GAGVSQTPSNKVTEKGKYVELRCDPISGHTALYWYRQSLGQGPEFLIYFQGTGAADDSGLPNDRFFAVRPEGSVSTLKIQRTERGDSAVYLCASSPSSTGPRGYGYTFGSGTRLTVV.

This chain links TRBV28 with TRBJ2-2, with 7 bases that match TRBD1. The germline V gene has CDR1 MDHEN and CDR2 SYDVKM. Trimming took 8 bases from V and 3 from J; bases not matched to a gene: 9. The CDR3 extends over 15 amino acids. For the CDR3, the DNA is TGTGCCAGCGTCAGTAGGGGGCGAGACACCGGGGAGCTGTTTTTT. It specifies CASVSRGRDTGELFF.

Written as DNA, the CDR3 is TGTGCCAGCAGTTACCAGGGACTAGCGGGGAAAAACATTCAGTACTTC. It is translated as CASSYQGLAGKNIQYF. The chain has TRBV6-5 and TRBJ2-4, with 13 bases fitting TRBD2. CDR1 and CDR2 (germline): MNHEY, SVGAGI. The trim removed 2 bases at V and 4 bases at J, leaving 2 bases unmatched. The CDR3 is made up of 16 amino acids.

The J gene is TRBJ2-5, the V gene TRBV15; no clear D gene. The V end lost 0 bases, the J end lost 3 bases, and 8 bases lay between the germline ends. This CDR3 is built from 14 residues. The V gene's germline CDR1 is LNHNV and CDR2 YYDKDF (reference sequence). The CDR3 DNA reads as TGTGCCACCAGCAGAGATAAGGCGAAAGAGACCCAGTACTTC. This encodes CATSRDKAKETQYF.

Here the CDR3 reads CATDGAVWEGYTF. The CDR3, as DNA: TGTGCCACGGACGGGGCTGTTTGGGAAGGCTACACCTTC. The chain has TRBV2 and TRBJ1-2, with D possibly matching TRBD1 (5 bases). The V gene's germline CDR1 is SNHLY and CDR2 FYNNEI. Trimming took 10 bases from V and 8 from J, leaving 20 bases between them. The CDR3 covers 13 residues.

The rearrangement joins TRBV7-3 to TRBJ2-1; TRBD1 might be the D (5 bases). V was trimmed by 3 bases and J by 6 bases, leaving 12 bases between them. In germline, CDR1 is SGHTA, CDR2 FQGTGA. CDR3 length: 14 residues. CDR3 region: CASSLGRQSNEQFF. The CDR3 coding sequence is TGTGCCAGCAGCTTGGGCCGACAGAGCAATGAGCAGTTCTTC.

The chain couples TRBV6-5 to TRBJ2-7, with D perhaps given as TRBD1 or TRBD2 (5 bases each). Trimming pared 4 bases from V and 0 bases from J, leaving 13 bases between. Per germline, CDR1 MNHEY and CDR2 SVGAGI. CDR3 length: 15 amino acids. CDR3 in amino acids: CASSSTGLHSYEQYF. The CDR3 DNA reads TGTGCCAGCAGTTCTACAGGACTCCACTCCTACGAGCAGTACTTC.

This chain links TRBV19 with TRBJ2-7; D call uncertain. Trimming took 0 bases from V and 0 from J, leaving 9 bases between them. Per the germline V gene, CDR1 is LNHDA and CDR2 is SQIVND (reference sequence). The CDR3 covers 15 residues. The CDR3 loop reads CASSIDHGPSYEQYF. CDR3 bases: TGTGCCAGTAGTATAGATCACGGCCCCTCCTACGAGCAGTACTTC.

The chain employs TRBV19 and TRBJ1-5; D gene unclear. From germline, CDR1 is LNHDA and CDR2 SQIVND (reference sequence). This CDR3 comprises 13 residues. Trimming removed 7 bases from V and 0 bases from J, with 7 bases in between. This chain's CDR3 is CASTRDSNQPQHF. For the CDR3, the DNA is TGTGCCAGTACCCGGGATAGCAATCAGCCCCAGCATTTT.

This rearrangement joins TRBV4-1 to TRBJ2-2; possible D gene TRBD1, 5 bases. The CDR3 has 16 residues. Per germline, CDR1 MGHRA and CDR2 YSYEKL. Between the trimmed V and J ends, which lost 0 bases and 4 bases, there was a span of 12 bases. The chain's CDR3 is CASSQDGRDVTGELFF. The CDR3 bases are TGCGCCAGCAGCCAAGATGGCAGGGATGTCACCGGGGAGCTGTTTTTT.

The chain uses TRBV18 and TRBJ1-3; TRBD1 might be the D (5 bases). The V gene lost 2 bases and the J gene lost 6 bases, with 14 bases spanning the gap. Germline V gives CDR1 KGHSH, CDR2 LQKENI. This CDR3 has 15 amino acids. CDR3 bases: TGTGCCAGCTCACCAAGGGAGGGGTTGGCAAACACCATATATTTT. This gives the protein CASSPREGLANTIYF.

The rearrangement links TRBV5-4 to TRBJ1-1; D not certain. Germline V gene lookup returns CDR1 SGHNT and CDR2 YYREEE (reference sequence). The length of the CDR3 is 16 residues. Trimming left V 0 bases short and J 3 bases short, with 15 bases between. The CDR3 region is CASSLVNPLRHTEAFF. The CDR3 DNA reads TGTGCCAGCAGCTTGGTAAACCCCCTGAGGCACACTGAAGCTTTCTTT.

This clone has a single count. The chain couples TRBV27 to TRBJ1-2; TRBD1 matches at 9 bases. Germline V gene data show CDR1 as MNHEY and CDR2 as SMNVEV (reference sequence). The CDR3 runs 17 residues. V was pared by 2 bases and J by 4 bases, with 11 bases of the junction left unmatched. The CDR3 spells CASSLLGQGGVGYGYTF. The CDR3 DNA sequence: TGTGCCAGCAGTTTACTGGGACAGGGAGGAGTGGGCTATGGCTACACCTTC.

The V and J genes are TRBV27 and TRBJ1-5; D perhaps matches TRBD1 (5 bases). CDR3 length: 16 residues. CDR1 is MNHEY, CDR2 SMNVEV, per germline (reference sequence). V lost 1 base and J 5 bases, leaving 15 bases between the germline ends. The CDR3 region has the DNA TGTGCCAGCAGTTTATACGGCAGGGTCGAGCATCAGCCCCAGCATTTT. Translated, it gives CASSLYGRVEHQPQHF.

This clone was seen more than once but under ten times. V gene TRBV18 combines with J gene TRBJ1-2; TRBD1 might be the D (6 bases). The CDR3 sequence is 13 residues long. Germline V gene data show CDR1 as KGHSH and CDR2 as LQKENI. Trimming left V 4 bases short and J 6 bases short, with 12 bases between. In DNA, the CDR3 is TGTGCCAGCTCACAAAAACAGGGACATGGCTACACCTTC. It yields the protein CASSQKQGHGYTF.

The CDR3 protein is CASSSLSLQGNKGYTF. The CDR3 nucleotides read TGTGCCAGCAGCTCGCTATCCCTACAGGGAAACAAGGGCTACACCTTC. The J gene is TRBJ1-2, the V gene TRBV7-9; D is possibly TRBD1 (6 bases). CDR1 and CDR2 from the germline V gene are SEHNR and FQNEAQ (reference sequence). The ends were cut back, 4 bases at V and 8 bases at J, with 23 bases in the middle. The CDR3 is made up of 16 amino acids.